This record covers a single T cell receptor beta chain. This clone's antigen is unknown. No clone much larger than this one lies a single base away; base qualities are absent. The library relied on PCR. TCRdb lists the instrument as NextSeq 500. TCRdb handled the public reads itself, with Q25 trimming in fastp and clone calling in MiXCR, and kept productive beta chains. Rows are combined by CDR3 protein, so each entry shows the most common genes and DNA. Counted in this sample were about 10,000 distinct CDR3 sequences; roughly a third of them appeared once. 10% of the sample is held by the ten biggest clonotypes. The source of the sample is a study of immune characterization of retroperitoneal liposarcoma (dated by TCRdb to about 2019). The sequencing sample was made of tumor tissue. This clonotype was obtained from a female donor with retroperitoneal liposarcoma.

The nucleotides read TGTGCCAGCAGCCGCGGTCTAAGTCCCTACAATGAGCAGTACTTC. This codes for CASSRGLSPYNEQYF. The chain links TRBV7-2 with TRBJ2-1; no D gene call is confident. TRBJ2-7 explains the end of the DNA better; the J call may be wrong. The germline V gene sets CDR1 to SGHTA and CDR2 to FQGNSA. The CDR3 spans 15 residues, from the cysteine through the phenylalanine. The read is trimmed to its CDR3 DNA, 45 bases read in frame from base 1.